Below, 4 T cell receptor beta chains from the same sample are listed, as sequenced in a study of vaccination effects on CD4 cells after COVID-19. After roughly eleven days in culture, the CD4+ T cells were isolated. Profiled with immunoSEQ multiplex PCR; TCRdb holds only in-frame clones, not every one. Of tens of thousands of clones in the sample, 60% to 80% are singletons; the top ten hold over 2%. Antigens for these TCRs are unknown. The source material was CD4+ T cells from PBMCs cultured without peptide, sampled before COVID-19 vaccination. Receptors were obtained from a human donor who received a COVID-19 vaccine.

The chain joins TRBV18 to TRBJ1-1, with D possibly TRBD1 on 5 matching bases. The germline gives CDR1 KGHSH, CDR2 LQKENI. Trimming took off 3 bases at V and 1 base at J, with 9 bases between the two ends. CDR3 size: 14 residues. CDR3 protein: CASSPRGQNTEAFF. CDR3 in DNA: TGTGCCAGCTCACCTAGGGGCCAGAACACTGAAGCTTTCTTT.

The V call is TRBV12-3 or TRBV12-4, the J call TRBJ2-5; D gene ambiguous. This CDR3 contains 12 residues. Deletions cut 2 bases from V and 2 bases from J, with 3 bases between. The CDR3 DNA follows: TGTGCCAGCAGTTTACAGCAAGAGACCCAGTACTTC. Residues: CASSLQQETQYF.

This clone was counted a single time. The CDR3 reads CASSVARQLNYGYTF. Here the CDR3 DNA reads TGTGCCAGCAGCGTAGCGAGACAGCTTAACTATGGCTACACCTTC. This chain joins TRBV9 and TRBJ1-2; maybe TRBD1 (5 bases). CDR3 length: 15 amino acids. V was cut by 0 bases and J by 1 base, with 10 bases left in between. Germline-derived CDR1 and CDR2 are SGDLS and YYNGEE.

The chain employs TRBV5-1 and TRBJ2-7, with 7 bases fitting TRBD1. The CDR3 covers 13 residues. Trimming took 4 bases from V and 5 from J; bases not matched to a gene: 6. Germline CDR1 and CDR2: SGHRS and YFSETQ. The CDR3 region has the DNA TGCGCCAGCAGCAATTACAGGGGCCACGAGCAGTACGTC. It is translated as CASSNYRGHEQYV.